Its frequency marks the clone carrying this T cell receptor (beta chain) as medium-sized (0.01 to 0.1%). Its target is not known. Biomarkers including neurofilament, amyloid-beta and tau confirmed neurodegeneration in the patients. TCRdb reprocessed the 10x single-cell sequencing reads; each CDR3 protein has one entry and no DNA is given. Its clone listing holds 1,300 to 1,500 distinct CDR3 sequences. In germline, CDR1 is SNHLY, CDR2 FYNNEI. The CDR3 has 14 amino acids. The data belong to a study of CD8 T cells in cerebrospinal fluid in Alzheimer's disease. Study-level findings and limits: The largest CSF clone was proportionally bigger in mild cognitive impairment or Alzheimer's disease than controls. EBV-specific clones showed no enrichment in Alzheimer's patients and were not the top expanded clones. Finding EBV-specific TCRs in cerebrospinal fluid does not show EBV causes Alzheimer's disease.

Sequences were obtained from cerebrospinal fluid. This TCR derives from a human donor with Alzheimer's disease. The V gene is TRBV2, the J gene TRBJ1-2; TCRdb reports TRBD1, a call that lacks DNA to check it against. CDR3 sequence reads: CASSETWTGIGYTF.